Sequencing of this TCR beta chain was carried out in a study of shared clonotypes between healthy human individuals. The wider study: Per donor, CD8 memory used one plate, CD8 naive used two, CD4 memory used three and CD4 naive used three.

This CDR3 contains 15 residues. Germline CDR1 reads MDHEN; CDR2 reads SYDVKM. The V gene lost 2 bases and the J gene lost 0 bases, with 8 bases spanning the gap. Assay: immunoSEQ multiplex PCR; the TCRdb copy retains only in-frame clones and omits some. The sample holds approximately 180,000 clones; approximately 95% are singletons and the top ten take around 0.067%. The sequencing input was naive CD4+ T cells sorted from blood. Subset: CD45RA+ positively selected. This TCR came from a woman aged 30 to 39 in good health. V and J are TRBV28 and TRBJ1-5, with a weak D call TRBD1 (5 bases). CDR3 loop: CASSLDSYSNQPQHF. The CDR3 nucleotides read TGTGCCAGCAGTTTAGACAGTTATAGCAATCAGCCCCAGCATTTT.